This T cell receptor beta chain was recovered during a study of blood T cell repertoires in COVID-19. Overall study context: T cells, B-cell-depleted T cells, or PBMCs supplied cDNA or gDNA.

Assignment of participants to cohorts was predicated upon participant-reported clinical history. Those designated as exposed participants met a COVID-19 case within 2 weeks before study entry. Trimming pared 0 bases from V and 10 bases from J, leaving 18 bases between. The germline V gene has CDR1 SEHNR and CDR2 FQNEAQ (reference sequence). This CDR3 region has 15 residues. Original handling: Estimation of nucleated cell counts relied on the amplification of reference gene primers. Data came from immunoSEQ multiplex PCR; TCRdb stores just in-frame clones and leaves some out. V and J calls plus clone size are reproduced from that table; the DNA served to infer D and trimming. The table includes some 360,000 clones, about 88% detected once.

The TCR sequence derives from a woman in her 30s who had been exposed to COVID-19. The V call is TRBV7-9, the J call TRBJ1-2; a possible D gene is TRBD1 (5 bases). Source material: PBMCs or T cells enriched from blood (not recorded which). This CDR3 reads CASSLATAARGHYTF. Written as DNA, the CDR3 is TGTGCCAGCAGCTTAGCAACGGCCGCACGAGGACACTACACCTTC.